One and the same sample provided the 21 T cell receptor beta chains below, sequenced in a study of cytomegalovirus exposure and HLA in healthy donors. Primers for the PCR totalled 60 Vbeta and 13 Jbeta. The data were produced by immunoSEQ multiplex PCR, yet TCRdb's version contains in-frame clones alone and is incomplete. The sample holds around 100,000 clones, more than 65% seen once. The sequencing input was PBMCs. The receptors here all came from a woman under 30 in good health and CMV-seropositive.

As regards this clone: This sample also contains other DNA sequences that code for the same CDR3. The chain combines TRBV5-1 with TRBJ2-7; 11 bases are a match to TRBD1. The germline V gene encodes CDR1 SGHRS and CDR2 YFSETQ. V was clipped by 4 bases and J by 2 bases; unmatched bases: 2. This CDR3 region has 14 residues. The CDR3 bases are TGCGCCAGCAGCCCGGGACAGGGGGCCTACGAGCAGTACTTC. Protein product: CASSPGQGAYEQYF.

The rearrangement uses TRBV5-4 and TRBJ1-1; the match to TRBD1 covers 7 bases. V lost 2 bases and J lost 7; bases outside the gene matches: 8. Germline CDR1 is SGHNT and CDR2 is YYREEE (reference sequence). The CDR3 spans 14 residues. The CDR3 sequence: CASSFRDSQIEAFF. The CDR3 DNA follows: TGTGCCAGCAGCTTCCGGGACAGCCAAATTGAAGCTTTCTTT. Filled out from reference TRBV5-4 and TRBJ1-1, the complete variable domain reads ETGVTQSPTHLIKTRGQQVTLRCSSQSGHNTVSWYQQALGQGPQFIFQYYREEENGRGNFPPRFSGLQFPNYSSELNVNALELDDSALYLCASSFRDSQIEAFFGQGTRLTVV.

J is TRBJ2-7 and V is TRBV6-5; the match to TRBD2 covers 7 bases. V dropped 6 bases and J dropped 2; count of bases not matched to a gene: 7. Germline-derived CDR1 and CDR2 are MNHEY and SVGAGI. The CDR3 has 14 residues. The CDR3 region is CASSRRTRTYEQYF. The CDR3 DNA reads as TGTGCCAGCAGCAGACGGACTAGAACCTACGAGCAGTACTTC.

This chain connects TRBV7-9 to TRBJ2-7; TRBD1 aligns across 7 bases. Germline CDR1 SEHNR, CDR2 FQNEAQ (reference sequence). This CDR3 is 15 amino acids long. V shed 5 bases and J 8 bases; nucleotides not matched to a gene: 15. The CDR3 nucleotides read TGTGCCAGCAGCGAAGGACAGGCCCCGGGGTTGAAGCAGTACTTC. Protein sequence: CASSEGQAPGLKQYF.

The chain uses TRBV28 and TRBJ1-2; 12 bases map to TRBD1. The CDR3 totals 14 residues. After removal of 5 bases from V and 14 bases from J, the junction contained 12 bases not matched to a gene. Germline assignment: CDR1 MDHEN and CDR2 SYDVKM. The CDR3 nucleotides are TGTGCCAGCAGTGTGATCGGGACAGGGGGCGAGGGGACCTTC. It encodes CASSVIGTGGEGTF.

The genes are TRBV15 and TRBJ1-4, with a possible D match to TRBD1 (6 bases). CDR1 is LNHNV and CDR2 is YYDKDF in the germline V gene (reference sequence). V was shortened by 3 bases and J by 3 bases, with 11 bases between the two germline ends. There are 15 residues in the CDR3. The CDR3 DNA reads TGTGCCACCAGCAGGGAGACAGGACCTAATGAAAAACTGTTTTTT. It specifies CATSRETGPNEKLFF.

The chain employs TRBV7-9 and TRBJ1-1, with D uncertain. The CDR3 extends over 14 amino acids. Trimming shortened V by 5 bases and J by 5 bases, and 15 bases separated the two germline ends. From germline, CDR1 is SEHNR and CDR2 FQNEAQ (reference sequence). In nucleotides, the CDR3 is TGTGCCAGCAGCAGGAGTCGGGTCGAAACTGAAGCTTTCTTT. Translation gives CASSRSRVETEAFF.

This clone was detected a few times. The chain employs TRBV9 and TRBJ2-6; D might be TRBD1 (5 bases). V lost 2 bases and J lost 0, with 15 bases in between. The germline CDR1 and CDR2 sequences are SGDLS and YYNGEE. CDR3 length equals 18 residues. CDR3 sequence: CASSVDRDRYSGANVLTF. The DNA for the CDR3 is TGTGCCAGCAGCGTCGACAGAGACCGGTACTCTGGGGCCAACGTCCTGACTTTC.

V is TRBV27 and J is TRBJ1-6; TRBD1 matches 10 bases. Per the germline V gene, CDR1 is MNHEY and CDR2 is SMNVEV (reference sequence). The CDR3 is made up of 17 amino acids. The ends lost 3 bases at V and 7 bases at J; junction bases unmatched: 9. The CDR3 region has the DNA TGTGCCAGCAGTTTCGGGGACAGGGGCAACGGGAATTCACCCCTCCACTTT. The encoded protein is CASSFGDRGNGNSPLHF.

The J gene is TRBJ2-2, the V gene TRBV4-2, with D possibly matching TRBD1 (5 bases). The germline V gene encodes CDR1 LGHNA and CDR2 YNFKEQ. The CDR3 consists of 15 residues. V was shortened by 3 bases and J by 4 bases, with 12 bases between the two germline ends. The CDR3 protein is CASSQDTQVTGELFF. The CDR3 nucleotides read TGTGCCAGCAGCCAGGATACACAGGTCACCGGGGAGCTGTTTTTT.

The V gene is TRBV5-1, the J gene TRBJ2-5, with D possibly TRBD2 on 5 matching bases. The CDR3 is made up of 14 amino acids. Germline-derived CDR1 and CDR2 are SGHRS and YFSETQ. V was cut by 3 bases and J by 5 bases, with 14 bases left in between. The CDR3 DNA follows: TGCGCCAGCAGCTCCCCGGCGGGTGCCGAGACCCAGTACTTC. Translated, it gives CASSSPAGAETQYF.

This clone came up a few times. The chain employs TRBV28 and TRBJ1-6; the D is unclear. There are 14 residues in the CDR3. Germline V gene data show CDR1 as MDHEN and CDR2 as SYDVKM. V lost 3 bases and J 7 bases, leaving 10 bases between the germline ends. The CDR3 spells CASSLEAGNSPLHF. The CDR3 DNA follows: TGTGCCAGCAGTTTGGAGGCGGGCAATTCACCCCTCCACTTT.

This chain connects TRBV19 to TRBJ2-7; the match to TRBD1 covers 7 bases. CDR3 length equals 14 residues. Per germline, CDR1 LNHDA and CDR2 SQIVND (reference sequence). J gave up 3 bases and V 6 bases, and 8 bases lay outside the gene matches. The DNA for the CDR3 is TGTGCCAGTAGCCCGACAGGGTTCGGCTACGAGCAGTACTTC. Translation gives CASSPTGFGYEQYF.

This clone was counted once. This chain uses TRBV29-1 with TRBJ2-7, with a weak D call TRBD2 (5 bases). Germline CDR1 SQVTM, CDR2 ANQGSEA. The CDR3 spans 13 residues. Trimming left V 4 bases short and J 3 bases short, with 13 bases between. The CDR3 nucleotides read TGCAGCGTTGCTATTTCCGGGGTCTACGAGCAGTACTTC. This encodes CSVAISGVYEQYF.

This chain joins TRBV19 and TRBJ1-2; 9 bases map to TRBD1. The CDR3 consists of 13 residues. Unmatched junction bases numbered 5, after V lost 4 bases and J lost 8 bases. Germline values: CDR1 LNHDA, CDR2 SQIVND (reference sequence). CDR3 protein: CASSRDRAGGYTF. CDR3 bases: TGTGCCAGTAGTAGGGACAGGGCGGGCGGCTACACCTTC.

This sequence joins TRBV29-1 and TRBJ2-7; 10 nucleotides align to TRBD2. J gave up 0 bases and V 6 bases, and 8 bases lay outside the gene matches. In germline, CDR1 is SQVTM, CDR2 ANQGSEA. This CDR3 has 15 residues. CDR3 sequence: CSVTTGTSDSYEQYF. DNA for the CDR3: TGCAGCGTGACCACCGGGACTAGCGACTCCTACGAGCAGTACTTC.

This chain connects TRBV19 to TRBJ2-1; 8 bases fit TRBD1. The CDR3 covers 17 residues. The V gene's germline CDR1 is LNHDA and CDR2 SQIVND (reference sequence). V lost 3 bases to trimming and J lost 9 bases; unmatched junction nucleotides: 16. The CDR3 sequence is CASSMPPQGASLVEQFF. CDR3 bases: TGTGCCAGTAGTATGCCCCCTCAGGGGGCGAGTTTGGTTGAGCAGTTCTTC.

The chain joins TRBV14 to TRBJ2-1, with a possible D match to TRBD2 (7 bases). Trimming took 2 bases from V and 6 from J, leaving 20 bases between them. The CDR3 has 17 amino acids. CDR1 is SGHDN, CDR2 FVKESK, per germline. The CDR3 region has the DNA TGTGCCAGCAGCCAATGGGGGGGGGCTAGCGGCCTCAATGAGCAGTTCTTC. Protein product: CASSQWGGASGLNEQFF.

The rearrangement uses TRBV9 and TRBJ2-2; a weak D match, TRBD2 (6 bases). Germline V gives CDR1 SGDLS, CDR2 YYNGEE. CDR3 length: 15 residues. V was clipped by 0 bases and J by 4 bases, with 10 bases between them. Written as DNA, the CDR3 is TGTGCCAGCAGCGTAGAAGCGGGCCGCACCGGGGAGCTGTTTTTT. Translated, it gives CASSVEAGRTGELFF.

This clone was seen a handful of times. The chain couples TRBV10-1 to TRBJ1-1, with 7 bases identical to TRBD1. Germline CDR1 reads WNHNN; CDR2 reads SYGVQD (reference sequence). Trimming at V came to 3 bases and at J to 10 bases, leaving 5 bases not matched to a gene. The CDR3 extends over 12 amino acids. The CDR3 DNA sequence: TGCGCCAGCAGTGACGGGCAGGGGGGAGCTTTCTTT. This codes for CASSDGQGGAFF.

CDR3 protein: CASSPRDSVNTEAFF. Here the CDR3 DNA reads TGCGCCAGCAGCCCTCGAGACAGCGTGAACACTGAAGCTTTCTTT. The chain links TRBV5-1 to TRBJ1-1; D possibly corresponds to TRBD1 (5 bases). Deletions cut 4 bases from V and 0 bases from J, with 13 bases between. CDR3 size: 15 residues. Germline CDR1 SGHRS, CDR2 YFSETQ.